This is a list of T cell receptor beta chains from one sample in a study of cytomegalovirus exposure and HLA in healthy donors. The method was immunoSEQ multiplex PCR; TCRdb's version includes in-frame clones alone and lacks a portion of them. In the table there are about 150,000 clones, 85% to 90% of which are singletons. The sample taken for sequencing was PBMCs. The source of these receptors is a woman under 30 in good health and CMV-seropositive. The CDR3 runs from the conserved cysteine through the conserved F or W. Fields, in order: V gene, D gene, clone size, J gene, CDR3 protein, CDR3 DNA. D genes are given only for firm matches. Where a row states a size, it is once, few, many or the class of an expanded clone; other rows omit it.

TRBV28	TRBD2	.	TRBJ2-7	CASSSPSGLAPYEQYF	TGTGCCAGCAGTTCCCCCTCGGGACTAGCGCCTTACGAGCAGTACTTC
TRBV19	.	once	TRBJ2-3	CASSTGDISGVDTQYF	TGTGCCAGTAGTACCGGCGACATAAGTGGTGTGGATACGCAGTATTTT
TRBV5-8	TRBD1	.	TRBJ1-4	CASSLGKTGGLGEKLFF	TGTGCCAGCAGCTTGGGAAAGACAGGGGGACTCGGTGAAAAACTGTTTTTT
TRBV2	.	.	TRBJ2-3	CARARGPTLTDTQYF	TGTGCCAGGGCGCGGGGGCCTACGCTCACAGATACGCAGTATTTT
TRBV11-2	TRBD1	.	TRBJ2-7	CASSLVRLTGTGAFLYF	TGTGCCAGCAGCTTAGTACGGCTCACCGGGACAGGGGCCTTTCTCTACTTC
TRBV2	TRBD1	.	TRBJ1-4	CASRTGSTNEKLFF	TGTGCCAGCAGGACAGGGTCAACTAATGAAAAACTGTTTTTT
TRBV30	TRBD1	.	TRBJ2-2	CAWEGAGGTGELFF	TGTGCCTGGGAGGGGGCAGGAGGCACCGGGGAGCTGTTTTTT
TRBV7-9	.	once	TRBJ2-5	CASSLVGRVNQETQYF	TGTGCCAGCAGCTTAGTGGGTCGGGTGAACCAAGAGACCCAGTACTTC
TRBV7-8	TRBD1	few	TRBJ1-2	CASSLGQLYGYTF	TGTGCCAGCAGTTTGGGACAGCTCTATGGCTACACCTTC
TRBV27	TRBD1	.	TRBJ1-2	CASSLSRGHGYTF	TGTGCCAGCAGTTTATCGAGGGGGCATGGCTACACCTTC
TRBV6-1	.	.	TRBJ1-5	CASSVGRGSVQPQHF	TGTGCCAGCAGTGTTGGCAGGGGAAGTGTTCAGCCCCAGCATTTT
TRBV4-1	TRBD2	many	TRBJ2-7	CASSQAPSGLVYEQYF	TGCGCCAGCAGCCAAGCTCCTAGCGGGCTCGTTTACGAGCAGTACTTC
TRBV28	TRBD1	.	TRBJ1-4	CASSFDRGTGNEKLFF	TGTGCCAGCAGTTTTGATAGGGGGACAGGGAATGAAAAACTGTTTTTT
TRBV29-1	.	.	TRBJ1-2	CSVEDRGRGNYGYTF	TGCAGCGTTGAAGATCGGGGAAGGGGGAACTATGGCTACACCTTC
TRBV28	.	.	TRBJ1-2	CASSLGFLGSNYGYTF	TGTGCCAGCAGTTTAGGATTTTTGGGCAGCAACTATGGCTACACCTTC
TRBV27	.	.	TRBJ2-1	CASSSLLSYNEQFF	TGTGCCAGCAGTTCCTTACTTTCCTACAATGAGCAGTTCTTC
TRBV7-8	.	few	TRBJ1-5	CASSLAQGQPQHF	TGTGCCAGCAGCTTAGCCCAGGGTCAGCCCCAGCATTTT
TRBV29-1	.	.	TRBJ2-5	CSAAGTNQETQYF	TGCAGCGCCGCTGGGACAAACCAAGAGACCCAGTACTTC
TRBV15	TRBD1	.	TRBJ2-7	CATTPGQGTYEQYF	TGTGCCACGACACCGGGACAGGGGACCTACGAGCAGTACTTC
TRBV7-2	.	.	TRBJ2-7	CASSLGRASYEQYF	TGTGCCAGCAGCTTAGGCAGGGCATCTTACGAGCAGTACTTC
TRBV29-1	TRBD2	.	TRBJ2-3	CSVDGLAGSDTQYF	TGCAGCGTTGATGGGCTAGCGGGATCGGATACGCAGTATTTT
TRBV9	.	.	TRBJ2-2	CASSPPGTGELFF	TGTGCCAGCAGCCCCCCAGGGACCGGGGAGCTGTTTTTT
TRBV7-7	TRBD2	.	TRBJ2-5	CASSLGTSGRKTQYF	TGTGCCAGCAGCTTGGGAACTAGCGGGAGGAAGACCCAGTACTTC
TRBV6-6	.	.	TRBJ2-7	CASIDRYNTYEQYF	TGTGCCAGCATAGACAGGTACAACACCTACGAGCAGTACTTC
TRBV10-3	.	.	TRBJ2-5	CAISDRGETQYF	TGTGCCATCAGTGACCGAGGGGAGACCCAGTACTTC
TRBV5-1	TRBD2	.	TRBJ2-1	CASSPGVAGNYNEQFF	TGCGCCAGCAGCCCGGGGGTAGCGGGCAACTACAATGAGCAGTTCTTC
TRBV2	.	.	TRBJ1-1	CASYKGLNTEAFF	TGTGCCAGCTATAAGGGGCTGAACACTGAAGCTTTCTTT
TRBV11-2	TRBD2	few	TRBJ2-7	CASSPRGLAGPYEQYF	TGTGCCAGCAGCCCCCGTGGGCTAGCGGGTCCCTACGAGCAGTACTTC
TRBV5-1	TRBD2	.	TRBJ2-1	CASSGTSAHNEQFF	TGCGCCAGCAGCGGGACTAGCGCCCACAATGAGCAGTTCTTC
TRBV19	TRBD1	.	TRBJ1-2	CASSRDRGYGYTF	TGTGCCAGTAGCAGGGACAGGGGCTATGGCTACACCTTC
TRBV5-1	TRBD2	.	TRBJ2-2	CASSSGTSGIAGELFF	TGCGCCAGCAGCTCCGGGACTAGCGGGATCGCCGGGGAGCTGTTTTTT
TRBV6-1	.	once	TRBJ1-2	CASIGREGYGYTF	TGTGCCAGCATTGGAAGGGAGGGGTATGGCTACACCTTC
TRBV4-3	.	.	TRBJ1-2	CASSQGGGSPRYGYTF	TGCGCCAGCAGCCAAGGGGGGGGCTCTCCCCGCTATGGCTACACCTTC